The clone carrying this T cell receptor beta chain came up many times. Its specificity is unknown. CDR1 and CDR2 from the germline V gene are SGDLS and YYNGEE. This CDR3 is built from 16 residues. Trimming removed 4 bases from V and 9 bases from J; junction bases left unmatched: 9. This sample is part of a study of identical twins. Findings of the study overall: Twin pairs had excess sharing that was weaker in beta out-of-frame sequences. Models underestimated out-of-frame TCR alpha sharing in monozygotic twins.

A single record per CDR3 protein comes from TCRdb applying MiXCR to the 5' RACE reads. The table records under 350,000 distinct CDR3 sequences, just under 9.5% of them present only once. These data were also filed under a second study, of yellow fever vaccine responses in identical twins.

The chain combines TRBV9 with TRBJ2-1; 14 nucleotides agree with TRBD2. The sample comprised CD8+ T cells sorted from blood. This sequence originates from a young woman in good health. The CDR3 sequence is CASSTRLAGGPSEQFF. The CDR3 DNA reads TGTGCCAGCAGCACTCGACTAGCGGGGGGGCCCAGTGAGCAGTTCTTC.